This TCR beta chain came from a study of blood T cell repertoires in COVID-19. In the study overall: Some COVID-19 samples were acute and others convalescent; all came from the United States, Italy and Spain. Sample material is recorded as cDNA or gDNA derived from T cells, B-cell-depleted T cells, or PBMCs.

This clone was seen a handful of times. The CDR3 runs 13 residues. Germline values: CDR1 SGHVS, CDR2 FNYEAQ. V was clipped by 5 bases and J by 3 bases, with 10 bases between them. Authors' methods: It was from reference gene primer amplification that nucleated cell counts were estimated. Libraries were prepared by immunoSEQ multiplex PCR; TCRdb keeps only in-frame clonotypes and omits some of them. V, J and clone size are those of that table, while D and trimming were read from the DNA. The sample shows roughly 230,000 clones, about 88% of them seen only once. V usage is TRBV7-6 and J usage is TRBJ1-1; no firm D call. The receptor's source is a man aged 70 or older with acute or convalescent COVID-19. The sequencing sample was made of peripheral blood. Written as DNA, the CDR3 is TGTGCCAGCAGCCCTCAGGTCGACACTGAAGCTTTCTTT. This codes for CASSPQVDTEAFF.